A single sample is the source of the 3 T cell receptor beta chains below, sequenced in a study of sequential checkpoint blockade in melanoma. Repertoires were generated with immunoSEQ multiplex PCR, while TCRdb's copy carries only in-frame clones and drops some. The table has over 10,000 clones, 74% seen once. Treatment reported: randomized to nivolumab then ipilimumab (arm A) or the reverse (arm B). The sequencing used CD8+ T cells sorted from blood (inferred from file names), collected from a patient given nivolumab and ipilimumab in sequence. These receptor sequences come from a human donor with melanoma.

This clone came up once. The V call is TRBV25-1, the J call TRBJ1-2; D uncertain. In germline, CDR1 is MGHDK, CDR2 SYGVNS. CDR3 size: 13 residues. Trimming removed 10 bases from V and 5 bases from J, with 17 bases in between. The CDR3 reads CATQPLGLYGYTF. The CDR3 region has the DNA TGTGCCACCCAACCCCTTGGCCTTTATGGCTACACCTTC.

This CDR3 reads CASSYYTDTQYF. The CDR3 DNA sequence: TGTGCCAGCAGCTATTACACAGATACGCAGTATTTT. V usage is TRBV13 and J usage is TRBJ2-3, with D unresolved. V was cut by 4 bases and J by 2 bases, with 4 bases left in between. Germline loops: CDR1 PRHDT, CDR2 FYEKMQ (reference sequence). The CDR3 runs to 12 residues.

The genes are TRBV19 and TRBJ1-2; 7 bases line up with TRBD1. Looked up from germline, CDR1 is LNHDA and CDR2 is SQIVND (reference sequence). V was pared by 11 bases and J by 1 base, with 10 bases of the junction left unmatched. The length of the CDR3 is 14 residues. CDR3 DNA: TGTGCCTCCTCCGGGGACAGCAATAACTATGGCTACACCTTC. Protein product: CASSGDSNNYGYTF.